These 14 T cell receptor beta chains were all obtained from the same sample, sequenced in a study of cytomegalovirus exposure and HLA in healthy donors. Primers: 60 Vbeta forward and 13 Jbeta reverse. Produced via immunoSEQ multiplex PCR; TCRdb's table is partial and in-frame only. Of 150,000 to 200,000 clones in the sample, 70% to 90% were seen once. The sample comprised PBMCs. These receptor sequences come from a woman aged 45-65 years in good health and CMV-seronegative.

The chain recombines TRBV28 with TRBJ2-5; 10 bases agree with TRBD2. The trim removed 5 bases at V and 1 base at J, leaving 10 bases unmatched. There are 17 residues in the CDR3. Germline assignment: CDR1 MDHEN and CDR2 SYDVKM. The CDR3 reads CASSRLGTSGTQETQYF. CDR3 sequence (DNA): TGTGCCAGCAGTCGATTAGGAACTAGCGGGACCCAAGAGACCCAGTACTTC.

V usage is TRBV30 and J usage is TRBJ2-6; no definite D call. This CDR3 contains 14 residues. Germline V gene data show CDR1 as GTSNPN and CDR2 as SVGIG (reference sequence). Trimming left V 4 bases short and J 0 bases short, with 7 bases between. CDR3 DNA sequence: TGTGCCTGGACCACCTACTCTGGGGCCAACGTCCTGACTTTC. Amino acid sequence: CAWTTYSGANVLTF.

The V gene is TRBV7-2, the J gene TRBJ2-7; TRBD2 agrees at 10 bases. This CDR3 has 13 residues. J gave up 6 bases and V 5 bases, and 4 bases lay outside the gene matches. Germline CDR1 is SGHTA and CDR2 is FQGNSA. The CDR3 DNA reads TGTGCCAGCAGCAGGCTAGCGGGAGCCGAGCAGTACTTC. Its protein product is CASSRLAGAEQYF.

This clone turned up a few times. The rearrangement joins TRBV4-3 to TRBJ2-4; tentatively, D is TRBD2 (5 bases). From germline, CDR1 is LGHNA and CDR2 YSLEER. The CDR3 has 17 residues. V lost 1 base and J 1 base, leaving 14 bases between the germline ends. The CDR3 region is CASSQVYSSGAKNIQYF. The DNA for the CDR3 is TGCGCCAGCAGCCAAGTATACAGCTCGGGGGCCAAAAACATTCAGTACTTC.

V is TRBV18 and J is TRBJ2-7; D might be TRBD2 (7 bases). V lost 6 bases to trimming and J lost 2 bases, with 14 bases between them. Germline V gene lookup returns CDR1 KGHSH and CDR2 LQKENI. This CDR3 is 14 amino acids long. The CDR3 loop reads CASSPGGETYEQYF. CDR3 in DNA: TGTGCCAGCTCCCCGGGGGGCGAAACCTACGAGCAGTACTTC.

This clone was seen once. Other DNA sequences of this sample code for an identical CDR3. The chain is built from TRBV7-9 and TRBJ1-1; D not certain. Germline values: CDR1 SEHNR, CDR2 FQNEAQ (reference sequence). This CDR3 contains 14 residues. Trimming took 0 bases from V and 0 from J, leaving 5 bases between them. CDR3 coding DNA: TGTGCCAGCAGCTTAGCCGGGGTGAACACTGAAGCTTTCTTT. As protein: CASSLAGVNTEAFF.

The rearrangement uses TRBV28 and TRBJ1-3, with D possibly being TRBD1 (6 bases). The V end was cut by 9 bases, the J end by 2 bases, with 14 bases between. Germline V gene data show CDR1 as MDHEN and CDR2 as SYDVKM. This CDR3 comprises 14 residues. The CDR3 bases are TGTGCCAGTAGTCCTGACAGGACTGGAAACACCATATATTTT. Its translation is CASSPDRTGNTIYF.

The chain couples TRBV5-5 to TRBJ2-7; D call uncertain. CDR1 is SGHKS, CDR2 YYEKEE, per germline (reference sequence). The CDR3 spans 14 residues. Trimming took 2 bases from V and 0 from J, leaving 9 bases between them. For the CDR3, the DNA is TGTGCCAGCAGCTTTTGGGCCTTCTCCTACGAGCAGTACTTC. The encoded protein is CASSFWAFSYEQYF.

In this sample, this clone turned up once. The rearrangement uses TRBV6-5 and TRBJ2-7; unclear D gene. The CDR3 has 15 amino acids. Between the trimmed V and J ends, which lost 6 bases and 4 bases, there was a span of 19 bases. Germline values: CDR1 MNHEY, CDR2 SVGAGI. The CDR3 spells CASSSLVLALYEQYF. CDR3 DNA sequence: TGTGCCAGCAGCTCCCTAGTACTCGCCCTTTACGAGCAGTACTTC.

V is TRBV4-1 and J is TRBJ2-7; 9 nucleotides align to TRBD2. The CDR3 is 16 residues long. V dropped 4 bases and J dropped 2; count of bases not matched to a gene: 9. Germline V gives CDR1 MGHRA, CDR2 YSYEKL. For the CDR3, the DNA is TGCGCCAGCAGCCCCCAGACTAGCGGAATTACCTACGAGCAGTACTTC. Protein sequence: CASSPQTSGITYEQYF.

This chain connects TRBV7-2 to TRBJ2-7, with 7 bases identical to TRBD2. Unmatched junction bases numbered 0, after V lost 1 base and J lost 0 bases. This CDR3 is built from 14 residues. The V gene's germline CDR1 is SGHTA and CDR2 FQGNSA. CDR3 amino acids: CASSLGLASYEQYF. The CDR3 DNA reads TGTGCCAGCAGCTTAGGACTAGCCTCCTACGAGCAGTACTTC. The complete variable domain, with remaining parts taken from reference TRBV7-2 and TRBJ2-7, reads GAGVSQSPSNKVTEKGKDVELRCDPISGHTALYWYRQSLGQGLEFLIYFQGNSAPDKSGLPSDRFSAERTGGSVSTLTIQRTQQEDSAVYLCASSLGLASYEQYFGPGTRLTVT.

The genes are TRBV5-6 and TRBJ2-1, with D perhaps TRBD2 (7 bases). Germline-derived CDR1 and CDR2 are SGHDT and YYEEEE. The CDR3 is 14 residues long. The V end lost 5 bases, the J end lost 7 bases, and 16 bases lay between the germline ends. Here the CDR3 DNA reads TGTGCCAGCAGTCGGGCAGGGGAGGGGAATGAGCAGTTCTTC. Encoded protein: CASSRAGEGNEQFF.

The rearrangement links TRBV7-7 to TRBJ2-5; D might be TRBD1 (6 bases). Germline CDR1 is SSHAT and CDR2 is FNYEAQ (reference sequence). V gave up 0 bases and J gave up 5 bases, with 10 bases separating them. This CDR3 is 14 amino acids long. The CDR3 nucleotides are TGTGCCAGCAGCTTAGCCGGTCAGGGGGAGACCCAGTACTTC. This gives the protein CASSLAGQGETQYF.

The rearrangement joins TRBV7-2 to TRBJ2-2, with 11 nucleotides matching TRBD2. J lost 5 bases, V lost 3 bases, and 8 bases had no gene match. Germline V CDR1 and CDR2: SGHTA, FQGNSA. The CDR3 sequence is 17 residues long. CDR3: CASSFGTSGGGTGELFF. The DNA for the CDR3 is TGTGCCAGCAGCTTCGGGACTAGCGGAGGAGGTACCGGGGAGCTGTTTTTT.